Sequencing of this T cell receptor beta chain was carried out in a study of spatial heterogeneity in lung cancer. Findings and limits, study-wide: Counts of expanded intratumoral alpha and beta TCRs tracked tumor mutation counts. Nonsynonymous mutations, ubiquitous and regional, were tracked respectively by counts of ubiquitous and regional expanded TCRs.

Time point specified: sample taken at primary tumor resection. Around 68 TRACERx patients with early, untreated non-small cell lung cancer donated samples. Frozen PBMC, nontumor lung or tumor provided whole RNA, which was sequenced unsorted. Unique molecular identifiers tagged every individual TCR cDNA molecule. TCRdb reprocessed the 5' RACE reads via MiXCR and lists one record per CDR3 protein. The data contain over 10,000 distinct CDR3 sequences, approximately 4.8% of them singletons. The sample holds many counts of this clonotype. Its target is not known. Germline V gives CDR1 SGHRS, CDR2 YFSETQ. The CDR3 totals 16 residues. The V and J ends lost 4 bases and 1 base respectively, with 14 bases between them.

This TCR was recovered from a male donor with early-stage non-small cell lung cancer. Specimen: lung tumor tissue, collected at surgery. The rearrangement uses TRBV5-1 and TRBJ2-2, with a tentative D call TRBD1 (6 bases). The CDR3 nucleotides read TGCGCCAGCAGCGCGTCACCGGGACAGAACACCGGGGAGCTGTTTTTT. Translation gives CASSASPGQNTGELFF.